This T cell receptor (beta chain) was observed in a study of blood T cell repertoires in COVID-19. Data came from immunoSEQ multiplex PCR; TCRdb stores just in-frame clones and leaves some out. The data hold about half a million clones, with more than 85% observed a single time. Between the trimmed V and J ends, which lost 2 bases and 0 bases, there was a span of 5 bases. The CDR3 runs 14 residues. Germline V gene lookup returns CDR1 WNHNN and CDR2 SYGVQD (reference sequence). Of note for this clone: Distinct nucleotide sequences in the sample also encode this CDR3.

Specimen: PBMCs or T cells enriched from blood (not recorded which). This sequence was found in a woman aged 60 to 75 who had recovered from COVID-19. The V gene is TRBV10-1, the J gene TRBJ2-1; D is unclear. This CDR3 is CASSEGSSYNEQFF. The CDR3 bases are TGCGCCAGCAGTGAGGGCAGCTCCTACAATGAGCAGTTCTTC.